This TCR beta chain originates from a study of shared clonotypes between healthy human individuals. HIV-negative, healthy adults without recent acute infections or vaccinations were the donors. The study, taken as a whole, reports: Clonotype sharing among donors was expected to depend on sequencing depth.

The authors split each subset's genomic DNA evenly across several immunoSEQ plates. Original processing notes: ImmunoSEQ gave junction-only sequences without quality scores, so filtering differed. The assay was immunoSEQ multiplex PCR, and TCRdb's table has in-frame clones only and misses some. That table supplies the V and J calls and clone size; D and trimming were determined from the DNA. The table records 450,000 to 550,000 clones, about four fifths of them present only once. This CDR3 is built from 15 residues. The germline V gene has CDR1 MNHEY and CDR2 SMNVEV (reference sequence). V was clipped by 8 bases and J by 4 bases, with 18 bases between them. The table lists this clone with a count of one. Antigen: not known.

The rearrangement joins TRBV27 to TRBJ1-3; no firm D call. Sequencing was done on a sample of PBMCs. This receptor was identified in a woman aged 40-49 years in good health. Some clones in this sample may be carry-over from other donors' samples. The CDR3 nucleotides read TGTGCCAGCTCACCCTTCTCCCCTCTGGGAAACACCATATATTTT. This encodes CASSPFSPLGNTIYF.